The present entry profiles one T cell receptor (beta chain) with its context. No antigen is known for it. Other DNA sequences within the sample encode an identical CDR3. This record comes from a study of shared clonotypes between healthy human individuals. Broader study findings: Inspection by rarefaction showed sorted-subset sequencing to be incomplete despite large depth.

The donors, all of them Caucasian adults, lived in Nashville, Tennessee. Unmatched junction bases numbered 5, after V lost 8 bases and J lost 4 bases. Germline loops: CDR1 WSHSY, CDR2 SAAADI. This CDR3 has 13 residues. Sequencing used immunoSEQ multiplex PCR; TCRdb keeps in-frame clones, though not all of them. This table has roughly 2.5 million clones, around 94% appearing once. The sequenced sample was naive CD4+ T cells sorted from blood. The subset is: CD45RA+ positively selected. The chain links TRBV10-2 to TRBJ2-3; TRBD2 agrees at 8 bases. The TCR sequence derives from a man aged 18 to 35 in good health. CDR3 DNA sequence: TGCGCCAGCGGTCTAGCGGGTGCAGATACGCAGTATTTT. Encoded protein: CASGLAGADTQYF.